This T cell receptor beta chain derives from a study of blood T cell repertoires in COVID-19. CDR3 length: 15 amino acids. V gave up 3 bases and J gave up 4 bases, with 13 bases separating them. Germline loops: CDR1 MNHNS, CDR2 SASEGT. In the study's own analysis: How many nucleated cells were present was estimated from reference gene primer amplification. The method was immunoSEQ multiplex PCR; TCRdb's version includes in-frame clones alone and lacks a portion of them. V, J and clone size were drawn from that table, and D and trimming were deduced from the DNA. The table has 150,000 to 200,000 clones, roughly 80% seen once. The Seattle patients, enrolled during active infection, were followed longitudinally.

The specimen sequenced was peripheral blood. The rearrangement uses TRBV6-1 and TRBJ2-1; TRBD2 might be the D (6 bases). This TCR was sampled from a woman aged 70-85 years with COVID-19, enrolled during active disease. The CDR3 is CASSESPGLYNEQFF. The CDR3 coding sequence is TGTGCCAGCAGTGAGAGTCCGGGACTTTACAATGAGCAGTTCTTC.